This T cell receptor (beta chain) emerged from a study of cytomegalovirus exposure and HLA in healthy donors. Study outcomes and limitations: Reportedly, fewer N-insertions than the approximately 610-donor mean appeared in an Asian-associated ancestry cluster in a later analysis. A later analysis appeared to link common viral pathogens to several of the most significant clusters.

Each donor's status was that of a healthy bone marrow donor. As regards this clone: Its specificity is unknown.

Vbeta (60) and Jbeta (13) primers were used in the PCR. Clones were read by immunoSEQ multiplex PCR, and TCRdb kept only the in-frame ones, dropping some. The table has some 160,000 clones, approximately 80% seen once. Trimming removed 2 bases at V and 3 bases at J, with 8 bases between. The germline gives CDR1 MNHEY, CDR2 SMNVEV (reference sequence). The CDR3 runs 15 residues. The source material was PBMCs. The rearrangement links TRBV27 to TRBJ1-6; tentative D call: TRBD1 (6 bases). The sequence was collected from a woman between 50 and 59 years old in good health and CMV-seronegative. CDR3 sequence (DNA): TGTGCCAGCAGTTTAGAGGACAGCTATAATTCACCCCTCCACTTT. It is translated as CASSLEDSYNSPLHF.